Below are 31 T cell receptor beta chains sequenced from a single sample in a study of prognosis after radiotherapy for stage I lung cancer. Two-round multiplex PCR, the amplification method, yielded TCR beta CDR3 from genomic DNA. Amplification in first-round PCR relied on primers specific to each TRBV and TRBJ gene. TCRdb ran MiXCR on the multiplex PCR reads and lists one entry per CDR3 protein. The sample records some 36,000 distinct CDR3 sequences, around 22% being singletons. The material was PBMCs, obtained before or after stereotactic body radiation therapy (not recorded which). Receptors originate from a donor at least 50 years old with non-small cell lung cancer.

This clonotype has at least ten counts. The gene calls are TRBV4-2 and TRBJ2-2; 7 bases are shared with TRBD2. J gave up 5 bases and V 0 bases, and 6 bases lay outside the gene matches. CDR1 and CDR2 (germline): LGHNA, YNFKEQ. This CDR3 spans 16 amino acids. CDR3 sequence reads: CASSQDLALATGELFF. The CDR3 coding sequence is TGTGCCAGCAGCCAAGATCTGGCACTAGCGACCGGGGAGCTGTTTTTT.

In this sample, this clonotype turned up many times. This chain links TRBV28 with TRBJ1-3; D gene ambiguous. The germline gives CDR1 MDHEN, CDR2 SYDVKM. The V end was cut by 8 bases, the J end by 3 bases, with 11 bases between. The CDR3 extends over 13 amino acids. CDR3 loop: CASVQNYGNTIYF. CDR3 DNA: TGTGCCAGCGTACAGAATTATGGAAACACCATATATTTT. Variable domain in full (rest from reference TRBV28 and TRBJ1-3): DVKVTQSSRYLVKRTGEKVFLECVQDMDHENMFWYRQDPGLGLRLIYFSYDVKMKEKGDIPEGYSVSREKKERFSLILESASTNQTSMYLCASVQNYGNTIYFGEGSWLTVV.

This clonotype has ten or more counts. The chain combines TRBV6-4 with TRBJ1-1, with D possibly TRBD1 on 6 matching bases. The CDR3 runs 15 residues. Germline lookup yields CDR1 MRHNA and CDR2 SNTAGT. The V end lost 0 bases, the J end lost 3 bases, and 11 bases lay between the germline ends. The CDR3 is CASSDSAAGDTEAFF. The DNA for the CDR3 is TGTGCCAGCAGTGACTCGGCGGCAGGGGACACTGAAGCTTTCTTT.

This clonotype has at least ten counts. The CDR3 DNA reads as TGTGCCAGCAGTTTAGTGTCGGGCAGGGCCTACGAGCAGTACTTC. Amino acids: CASSLVSGRAYEQYF. The V gene is TRBV12-3 or TRBV12-4, the J gene TRBJ2-7; weak D call: TRBD1 (5 bases). This CDR3 is built from 15 residues. V lost 1 base to trimming and J lost 2 bases, with 12 bases between them.

This clonotype was detected ten times or more. The chain combines TRBV27 with TRBJ2-7; D is perhaps TRBD2 (6 bases). V dropped 1 base and J dropped 7 bases, with 20 bases sitting between them. The germline V gene encodes CDR1 MNHEY and CDR2 SMNVEV (reference sequence). CDR3 size: 16 residues. CDR3 DNA sequence: TGTGCCAGCAGTTTATATTCGCCGGGAGCGGCGTGGGAGCAGTACTTC. Its translation is CASSLYSPGAAWEQYF.

This clonotype turned up a few times. A much larger clone differs by one base, so this may be a read error. The rearrangement uses TRBV30 and TRBJ1-1; D not certain. Germline lookup yields CDR1 GTSNPN and CDR2 SVGIG (reference sequence). V lost 8 bases and J 5 bases, leaving 12 bases between the germline ends. There are 11 residues in the CDR3. CDR3 in DNA: TGTGCCCGCGGGGAGAGGACTGAAGCTTTCTTT. Amino acid sequence: CARGERTEAFF.

Remarks on this clonotype: A much larger clone sits a single nucleotide away, making a read error possible. The chain employs TRBV25-1 and TRBJ1-1; D call uncertain. There are 13 residues in the CDR3. V was cut by 7 bases and J by 5 bases, with 14 bases left in between. Germline loops: CDR1 MGHDK, CDR2 SYGVNS. DNA of the CDR3: TGTGCCAGCAACTGGGAGGGTTATACTGAAGCTTTCTTT. Amino acid sequence: CASNWEGYTEAFF.

This clonotype was seen repeatedly, ten times or more. The chain employs TRBV7-2 and TRBJ2-3; 9 bases fit TRBD1. Germline V gives CDR1 SGHTA, CDR2 FQGNSA. The CDR3 sequence is 14 residues long. V trimming: 5 bases; J trimming: 5 bases; junction bases outside the gene matches: 5. The CDR3: CASSLTGGVDTQYF. The DNA of the CDR3 is TGTGCCAGCAGCCTGACAGGGGGGGTAGATACGCAGTATTTT.

To note about this clonotype: This could be a read error, since a much larger clone is one nucleotide away. The CDR3 bases are TGTGCCAGCCCACCTGGATTGGGACTAGCGGGAGGTCGAGGCTATGAGCAGTTCTTC. This encodes CASPPGLGLAGGRGYEQFF. The genes are TRBV18 and TRBJ2-1; TRBD2 agrees at 15 bases. The CDR3 consists of 19 residues. The germline gives CDR1 KGHSH, CDR2 LQKENI.

Of note for this clonotype: This may stem from a read error, because a much larger clone lies one nucleotide away. V is TRBV5-4 and J is TRBJ2-1, with 9 bases matching TRBD2. Trimming removed 6 bases from V and 6 bases from J; junction bases left unmatched: 10. Germline CDR1 and CDR2: SGHNT and YYREEE (reference sequence). This CDR3 is 15 amino acids long. CDR3 protein: CASTEGLAPLNEQFF. DNA for the CDR3: TGTGCCAGCACCGAGGGACTAGCCCCTCTCAATGAGCAGTTCTTC.

This clonotype has a count of ten or more. The chain uses TRBV11-2 and TRBJ1-4; the D gene is possibly TRBD1 (6 bases). CDR1 is SGHAT, CDR2 FQNNGV, per germline. V lost 4 bases and J lost 5, with 14 bases in between. The CDR3 spans 15 residues. This CDR3 reads CASSWGGGYNEKLFF. The CDR3 DNA follows: TGTGCCAGCAGCTGGGGAGGGGGGTACAATGAAAAACTGTTTTTT.

This clonotype was found many times. V usage is TRBV12-3 or TRBV12-4 and J usage is TRBJ2-2, with a possible D match to TRBD2 (7 bases). The CDR3 length is 15 residues. Trimming stripped 6 bases from V and 4 bases from J, with 15 bases between. In DNA form, the CDR3 reads TGTGCCAGCAGCCCCTCAAGGGGGGGCACCGGGGAGCTGTTTTTT. Amino acids: CASSPSRGGTGELFF.

This clonotype has ten or more counts. The genes are TRBV20-1 and TRBJ2-7; TRBD1 matches 9 bases. This CDR3 region has 13 residues. Per the germline V gene, CDR1 is DFQATT and CDR2 is SNEGSKA (reference sequence). J lost 2 bases, V lost 5 bases, and 4 bases had no gene match. CDR3 amino acids: CSAGDRAPYEQYF. The CDR3, as DNA: TGCAGTGCTGGGGACAGGGCTCCCTACGAGCAGTACTTC.

This clonotype was recorded at least ten times. The rearrangement links TRBV5-6 to TRBJ2-5, with 12 bases that match TRBD1. Trimming removed 5 bases from V and 5 bases from J; junction bases left unmatched: 7. The germline V gene has CDR1 SGHDT and CDR2 YYEEEE. The CDR3 runs to 15 residues. The CDR3 spells CASSSGTGGAETQYF. In nucleotides, the CDR3 is TGTGCCAGCAGTTCCGGGACAGGGGGCGCTGAGACCCAGTACTTC. The variable domain in full, with the rest retrieved from reference TRBV5-6 and TRBJ2-5, is DAGVTQSPTHLIKTRGQQVTLRCSPKSGHDTVSWYQQALGQGPQFIFQYYEEEERQRGNFPDRFSGHQFPNYSSELNVNALLLGDSALYLCASSSGTGGAETQYFGPGTRLLVL.

The rearrangement links TRBV4-1 to TRBJ2-2; D is ambiguous. V was shortened by 3 bases and J by 3 bases, with 11 bases between the two germline ends. CDR1 MGHRA and CDR2 YSYEKL come from the germline V gene. The CDR3 sequence is 15 residues long. CDR3 sequence: CASSQETGHTGELFF. CDR3 in DNA: TGCGCCAGCAGCCAGGAGACGGGCCACACCGGGGAGCTGTTTTTT.

Ten or more counts support this clonotype. V gene TRBV12-3 or TRBV12-4 combines with J gene TRBJ2-5; possible D gene TRBD1, 6 bases. This CDR3 contains 13 residues. Trimming pared 3 bases from V and 1 base from J, leaving 6 bases between. The DNA of the CDR3 is TGTGCCAGCAGTTTGGACAGCCAAGAGACCCAGTACTTC. Amino acid sequence: CASSLDSQETQYF.

A single count supports this clonotype. Given a much more abundant clone one base away, this may be a read error. V and J are TRBV28 and TRBJ1-5; TRBD1 agrees at 7 bases. In germline, CDR1 is MDHEN, CDR2 SYDVKM. The CDR3 length is 13 residues. The CDR3, as DNA: TGTGCCAGCAGTAGACAGGGCGGTCAGCCCAAGCATTTT. Its protein product is CASSRQGGQPKHF.

About this clonotype: Given a much more abundant clone one base away, this may be a read error. The rearrangement joins TRBV5-4 to TRBJ2-7, with D possibly called TRBD1 or TRBD2 (5 bases each). This CDR3 spans 14 amino acids. Trimming removed 6 bases at V and 5 bases at J, with 18 bases between. CDR1 and CDR2 (germline): SGHNT, YYREEE (reference sequence). The CDR3 bases are TGTGCCAGCATCTCAACCGGGGCAGCGGACGAGCAGTACTTC. This encodes CASISTGAADEQYF.

The table lists this clonotype with many counts. V gene TRBV20-1 combines with J gene TRBJ2-7; no definite D call. In germline, CDR1 is DFQATT, CDR2 SNEGSKA (reference sequence). This CDR3 region has 13 residues. With 6 bases removed from V and 3 bases from J, the gap between germline ends came to 15 bases. Written as DNA, the CDR3 is TGCAGTGCGCCGAAAGGGAACCGCTACGAGCAGTACTTC. Translation gives CSAPKGNRYEQYF.

About this clonotype: A far larger clone is just one base off, so this is likely a read error. V is TRBV6-9 and J is TRBJ2-5; 13 bases align to TRBD2. In germline, CDR1 is MNHGY, CDR2 SVAAGI. The V gene end was trimmed by 4 bases and the J gene end by 3 bases; junction bases not matched to a gene: 5. The CDR3 extends over 16 amino acids. The CDR3 DNA reads TGTGCCAGCAGTTCCCGGACTAGCGGGAGTGAAGAGACCCAGTACTTC. Protein sequence: CASSSRTSGSEETQYF.

This clonotype was counted many times. The chain links TRBV20-1 to TRBJ1-5, with D maybe TRBD1 (5 bases). The CDR3 is 15 residues long. Germline V lookup: CDR1 DFQATT, CDR2 SNEGSKA (reference sequence). Deletions cut 6 bases from V and 1 base from J, with 16 bases between. The CDR3 DNA reads as TGCAGTGCACGGGTCAGGGATACGAGCAATCAGCCCCAGCATTTT. Its protein product is CSARVRDTSNQPQHF.

This clonotype was detected only a few times. V usage is TRBV7-2 and J usage is TRBJ2-5, with 8 bases aligning to TRBD2. This CDR3 is built from 17 residues. Germline CDR1 reads SGHTA; CDR2 reads FQGNSA. Trimming cost V 2 bases and J 5 bases; bases outside gene matches: 13. CDR3 loop: CASSLRFSGGAGETQYF. CDR3 DNA sequence: TGTGCCAGCAGCTTACGATTTTCCGGGGGGGCGGGTGAGACCCAGTACTTC.

The chain is built from TRBV5-1 and TRBJ2-5; 14 bases map to TRBD2. The J call may be incorrect, as the DNA end agrees better with TRBJ2-1. The CDR3 consists of 16 residues. Germline assignment: CDR1 SGHRS and CDR2 YFSETQ. CDR3 nucleotide sequence: TGCGCCAGCATCCTATCGACTAGCGGGAGGGTTGGAGAGCAGTTCTTC. It codes for CASILSTSGRVGEQFF.

As for this clonotype: A much larger clone lies a single base off, so this may be a read error. CDR3 in DNA: TGTGCCTGGGGGGAAGAGAACCAGTACTTC. This gives the protein CAWGEENQYF. The chain uses TRBV30 and TRBJ2-5, with D unresolved. The germline V gene encodes CDR1 GTSNPN and CDR2 SVGIG (reference sequence). The CDR3 is made up of 10 amino acids.

This clonotype came up many times. The chain recombines TRBV19 with TRBJ2-1, with 7 nucleotides matching TRBD1. This CDR3 has 13 residues. J lost 13 bases, V lost 4 bases, and 10 bases had no gene match. Germline-derived CDR1 and CDR2 are LNHDA and SQIVND (reference sequence). As DNA, the CDR3 is TGTGCCAGTAGTAAGACAGGGCTGTACTCTCAGTTCTTC. It codes for CASSKTGLYSQFF.

Note on this clonotype: It differs at one base from a far larger clone, so likely a read error. The chain carries TRBV6-9 and TRBJ2-4, with D hard to call. This CDR3 is 18 amino acids long. Germline CDR1 is MNHGY and CDR2 is SVAAGI. Between the trimmed V and J ends, which lost 3 bases and 0 bases, there was a span of 18 bases. DNA for the CDR3: TGTGCCAGCAGTTACTGTGCCGACCTTTGGCCAGCCAAAAACATTCAGTACTTC. Its protein product is CASSYCADLWPAKNIQYF.

This clonotype was recorded a few times. This may be a read error: a much more frequent sequence differs by one nucleotide. The chain recombines TRBV3-1 with TRBJ1-4; 11 bases match TRBD1. The CDR3 covers 13 residues. The V gene's germline CDR1 is LGHDT and CDR2 YNNKEL (reference sequence). The CDR3 spells CASGGQGDEKLVF. The DNA of the CDR3 is TGTGCCAGCGGGGGACAGGGGGATGAAAAACTGGTTTTT.

Concerning this clonotype: Just one base apart from a much larger clone, this may be a read error. The chain couples TRBV20-1 to TRBJ2-3; D possibly uses TRBD1 or TRBD2 (5 bases each). Germline lookup yields CDR1 DFQATT and CDR2 SNEGSKA (reference sequence). Trimming took off 0 bases at V and 10 bases at J, with 11 bases between the two ends. The CDR3 covers 12 residues. The chain's CDR3 is CSARDGGRAQYF. CDR3 nucleotides: TGCAGTGCTAGAGATGGGGGACGGGCGCAGTATTTT.

This clonotype was seen ten or more times. The chain uses TRBV3-1 and TRBJ1-1; the match to TRBD1 covers 8 bases. V shed 6 bases, J shed 5 bases, and the junction held 8 bases outside the gene matches. This CDR3 comprises 14 residues. Germline values: CDR1 LGHDT, CDR2 YNNKEL (reference sequence). CDR3 region: CASRSGQGATEAFF. The CDR3 bases are TGTGCCAGCAGAAGTGGACAGGGCGCAACTGAAGCTTTCTTT.

The rearrangement uses TRBV24-1 and TRBJ2-5, with TRBD1 as a possible D gene (5 bases). V lost 5 bases, J lost 1 base, and 16 bases lay in between. Germline loops: CDR1 KGHDR, CDR2 SFDVKD. The CDR3 has 16 residues. CDR3 DNA: TGTGCCACCAGTGGTTTTGCTGACAGCCGCCAAGAGACCCAGTACTTC. Amino acid sequence: CATSGFADSRQETQYF.

This clonotype was picked up a small number of times. CDR3 loop: CASSTVALAKNIQYF. CDR3 nucleotide sequence: TGTGCCAGCAGCACCGTGGCCTTAGCCAAAAACATTCAGTACTTC. The gene calls are TRBV7-9 and TRBJ2-4; D is ambiguous. V lost 5 bases and J lost 0, with 11 bases in between. This CDR3 contains 15 residues. Germline CDR1 reads SEHNR; CDR2 reads FQNEAQ (reference sequence).